A single sample is the source of the 20 T cell receptor beta chains below, sequenced in a study of regulatory T cells in long-lasting Graves disease. The time point was: newly diagnosed GD, antithyroid drugs for less than 3 months. TCR sequences were obtained from RNA taken from PBMCs. The authors built TCR beta libraries using iRepertoire HTBI primers and Arm-PCR of CDR3 regions. TCRdb processed the multiplex PCR reads anew with MiXCR; each CDR3 protein has one entry. The sample consists of 440,000 or so distinct CDR3 sequences, about a sixth of them appearing once. These same data were also listed under a study on T cells in Graves' hyperthyroidism and ophthalmopathy.

The sequencing here drew on peripheral blood mononuclear cells (PBMCs), taken at new diagnosis, from a patient treated with antithyroid drugs. The receptors were sampled from a woman aged 25 to 39 with Graves disease.

The chain couples TRBV15 to TRBJ1-1; 9 nucleotides match TRBD1. The CDR3 consists of 14 residues. With 8 bases clipped from V and 4 bases from J, the junction kept 8 bases outside the gene matches. The V gene's germline CDR1 is LNHNV and CDR2 YYDKDF (reference sequence). For the CDR3, the DNA is TGTGCCACCGAGTTGGGACAGGGCGGCACTGAAGCTTTCTTT. Translated, it gives CATELGQGGTEAFF.

This clonotype was counted many times. This chain links TRBV12-3 or TRBV12-4 with TRBJ2-3; 11 bases fit TRBD2. The trim removed 1 base at V and 4 bases at J, leaving 10 bases unmatched. The CDR3 runs to 18 residues. The CDR3 nucleotides are TGTGCCAGCAGTTTAGGTAGCGGGAGGGCCCCAGATGCAGATACGCAGTATTTT. Translated: CASSLGSGRAPDADTQYF.

V gene TRBV7-6 combines with J gene TRBJ2-7; D is uncertain. Looked up from germline, CDR1 is SGHVS and CDR2 is FNYEAQ. Trimming cost V 0 bases and J 2 bases, with 8 bases left between them. The CDR3 consists of 14 residues. CDR3 bases: TGTGCCAGCAGCTTAGCGGGCATAACCTACGAGCAGTACTTC. Amino acids: CASSLAGITYEQYF.

This clonotype has a handful of counts. V usage is TRBV29-1 and J usage is TRBJ2-6, with D possibly being TRBD1 or TRBD2 (5 bases each). Germline CDR1 is SQVTM and CDR2 is ANQGSEA. The CDR3 runs 17 residues. Trimming pared 8 bases from V and 0 bases from J, leaving 20 bases between. The CDR3 here is CSPAYRDENSGANVLTF. The CDR3 DNA sequence: TGCAGCCCAGCATATCGGGACGAAAACTCTGGGGCCAACGTCCTGACTTTC.

In this sample, this clonotype turned up many times. V and J are TRBV29-1 and TRBJ1-2; perhaps TRBD1 as D (5 bases). Germline V gene data show CDR1 as SQVTM and CDR2 as ANQGSEA. The CDR3 runs 13 residues. CDR3 nucleotides: TGCACCGGGCTGGGGGTGGAAAACTATGGCTACACCTTC. This translates into CTGLGVENYGYTF.

Turning to this clonotype: A much larger clonotype is one base distant, so this may be a read error. This chain joins TRBV5-1 and TRBJ2-1, with TRBD2 matching over 11 bases. The germline V gene has CDR1 SGHRS and CDR2 YFSETQ. The CDR3 loop spans 14 amino acids. CDR3 region: CASSRGTSGREQLF. In nucleotides, the CDR3 is TGCGCCAGCAGCCGGGGGACTAGCGGTCGAGAGCAGCTCTTC.

V usage is TRBV20-1 and J usage is TRBJ2-4; D not certain. Deletions cut 7 bases from V and 5 bases from J, with 9 bases between. CDR1 and CDR2 (germline): DFQATT, SNEGSKA (reference sequence). CDR3 length: 11 residues. The CDR3 bases are TGCAGTGGCCTCGTCGAAAACATTCAGTACTTC. This gives the protein CSGLVENIQYF.

As for this clonotype: An end of the junction differs from the germline gene, which may be a read error. This chain uses TRBV4-1 with TRBJ2-2; D gene ambiguous. Looked up from germline, CDR1 is MGHRA and CDR2 is YSYEKL. CDR3 length: 15 amino acids. The CDR3 coding sequence is TGCGCCAGCGGCCAGATTGGGATTAACACCGGGGAGCTGTTTTTT. The encoded protein is CASGQIGINTGELFF.

This clonotype turned up a few times. The genes are TRBV14 and TRBJ2-5; D unresolved. This CDR3 is built from 13 residues. Germline-derived CDR1 and CDR2 are SGHDN and FVKESK. V was shortened by 0 bases and J by 5 bases, with 7 bases between the two germline ends. CDR3 nucleotide sequence: TGTGCCAGCAGCCAAGACCCCACGGAGACCCAGTACTTC. It translates to CASSQDPTETQYF.

This clonotype was seen repeatedly, ten times or more. The gene calls are TRBV6-2 or TRBV6-3 and TRBJ2-7; the D is unclear. Germline lookup yields CDR1 MNHEY and CDR2 SVGEGT. CDR3 length: 13 residues. V was trimmed by 2 bases and J by 2 bases, leaving 7 bases between them. The CDR3 loop reads CASSYGAAYEQYF. The CDR3 region has the DNA TGTGCCAGCAGTTACGGCGCAGCCTACGAGCAGTACTTC.

This clonotype was counted only a few times. The chain joins TRBV10-2 to TRBJ2-1; D gene ambiguous. V was pared by 3 bases and J by 7 bases, with 10 bases between. CDR1 is WSHSY and CDR2 is SAAADI in the germline V gene. The CDR3 sequence is 13 residues long. This CDR3 is CASSDKDPNEQFF. The CDR3 nucleotides read TGCGCCAGCAGTGACAAGGACCCGAATGAGCAGTTCTTC.

The chain recombines TRBV4-1 with TRBJ2-1, with D perhaps TRBD1 or TRBD2 (7 bases each). This CDR3 contains 18 residues. Germline V CDR1 and CDR2: MGHRA, YSYEKL. Deletions cut 1 base from V and 7 bases from J, with 23 bases between. CDR3 sequence: CASSQGEGAGELYNEQFF. As DNA, the CDR3 is TGCGCCAGCAGCCAAGGCGAGGGGGCGGGAGAATTATATAATGAGCAGTTCTTC.

This chain connects TRBV28 to TRBJ2-1; 9 bases are shared with TRBD1. The CDR3 is made up of 17 amino acids. With 5 bases clipped from V and 1 base from J, the junction kept 9 bases outside the gene matches. Germline CDR1 MDHEN, CDR2 SYDVKM. In DNA, the CDR3 is TGTGCCAGCAGTGTGGGGACAGGGTTTGGGTCCTACAATGAGCAGTTCTTC. It codes for CASSVGTGFGSYNEQFF.

The V call is TRBV15, the J call TRBJ2-7; tentative D call: TRBD1 (6 bases). Germline CDR1 and CDR2: LNHNV and YYDKDF (reference sequence). The CDR3 runs to 15 residues. Deletions cut 2 bases from V and 3 bases from J, with 14 bases between. The CDR3 here is CATSRIRTADYEQYF. The CDR3 coding sequence is TGTGCCACCAGCAGAATTCGGACAGCCGACTACGAGCAGTACTTC. Variable domain in full (rest from reference TRBV15 and TRBJ2-7): DAMVIQNPRYQVTQFGKPVTLSCSQTLNHNVMYWYQQKSSQAPKLLFHYYDKDFNNEADTPDNFQSRRPNTSFCFLDIRSPGLGDTAMYLCATSRIRTADYEQYFGPGTRLTVT.

The chain has TRBV19 and TRBJ2-2; 9 positions match TRBD1. Germline V gives CDR1 LNHDA, CDR2 SQIVND (reference sequence). The CDR3 spans 15 residues. The V and J ends lost 4 bases and 3 bases, in that order; junction bases with no gene match: 3. CDR3 loop: CASSTDRGDTGELFF. CDR3 DNA: TGTGCCAGTAGTACGGACAGGGGAGACACCGGGGAGCTGTTTTTT.

This clonotype appeared many times. The chain has TRBV28 and TRBJ2-1, with 7 bases lining up with TRBD2. Germline V lookup: CDR1 MDHEN, CDR2 SYDVKM. The V and J ends lost 6 bases and 0 bases, in that order; junction bases with no gene match: 5. The CDR3 has 15 amino acids. This chain's CDR3 is CASSDTSDSYNEQFF. CDR3 bases: TGTGCCAGCAGCGACACTAGCGACTCCTACAATGAGCAGTTCTTC.

As regards this clonotype: This may stem from a read error, because a much larger clone lies one nucleotide away. This rearrangement joins TRBV12-3 or TRBV12-4 to TRBJ2-7, with 9 nucleotides matching TRBD1. The J segment lost 5 bases and the V segment lost 3 bases, leaving 5 bases of the junction unmatched. This CDR3 spans 14 amino acids. DNA of the CDR3: TGTGCCAGCAGTTTCTGGGACAGGGACCACGAGCAGTACTTC. It translates to CASSFWDRDHEQYF.

This clonotype showed up many times. V is TRBV29-1 and J is TRBJ1-2; D is possibly TRBD1 (6 bases). Germline V lookup: CDR1 SQVTM, CDR2 ANQGSEA. The CDR3 is 12 residues long. The V gene lost 4 bases and the J gene lost 6 bases, with 12 bases spanning the gap. This chain's CDR3 is CSVGTGRDGYTF. The CDR3 DNA follows: TGCAGCGTTGGTACAGGGAGAGATGGCTACACCTTC.

This clonotype was counted between two and nine times. The genes are TRBV24-1 and TRBJ2-3; 7 positions match TRBD2. Germline V lookup: CDR1 KGHDR, CDR2 SFDVKD. The trim removed 0 bases at V and 4 bases at J, leaving 15 bases unmatched. The CDR3 extends over 19 amino acids. The CDR3 reads CATSDLRGGGTNWPDTQYF. The CDR3 DNA reads TGTGCCACCAGTGATTTGAGGGGTGGTGGGACTAATTGGCCAGATACGCAGTATTTT.

There are many counts of this clonotype. The chain is built from TRBV18 and TRBJ1-5; 9 bases are a match to TRBD1. Trimming removed 2 bases from V and 1 base from J; junction bases left unmatched: 9. Germline loops: CDR1 KGHSH, CDR2 LQKENI. The CDR3 loop spans 18 amino acids. CDR3 protein: CASSPDRTGGGSNQPQHF. The DNA of the CDR3 is TGTGCCAGCTCACCAGATCGCACAGGGGGCGGGAGCAATCAGCCCCAGCATTTT. The full variable domain, in which reference TRBV18 and TRBJ1-5 provide the parts outside the CDR3, is NAGVMQNPRHLVRRRGQEARLRCSPMKGHSHVYWYRQLPEEGLKFMVYLQKENIIDESGMPKERFSAEFPKEGPSILRIQQVVRGDSAAYFCASSPDRTGGGSNQPQHFGDGTRLSIL.